These 9 T cell receptor beta chains were all obtained from the same sample, sequenced in a study of T cells after yellow fever vaccination. One entry per CDR3 protein results from TCRdb running MiXCR on the 5' RACE reads. In the table there are some 240,000 distinct CDR3 sequences, roughly 4% of which are singletons. The sequences come from PBMCs, collected 15 days after the yellow fever booster vaccination. All receptors derive from a man younger than 35 who received the YFV17D yellow fever vaccine.

With respect to this clonotype: This may stem from a read error, because a much larger clone lies one nucleotide away. The V gene is TRBV28, the J gene TRBJ1-1; TRBD1 is a possible D gene (6 bases). The CDR3 contains 11 residues. The germline V gene encodes CDR1 MDHEN and CDR2 SYDVKM. V was trimmed by 8 bases and J by 5 bases, leaving 9 bases between them. The CDR3 protein is CASRGRTEAFF. In nucleotides, the CDR3 is TGTGCCAGCCGGGGGCGGACTGAAGCTTTCTTT.

The table lists this clonotype with a few counts. The chain couples TRBV18 to TRBJ2-4; D is perhaps TRBD1 (6 bases). V was cut by 10 bases and J by 2 bases, with 12 bases left in between. The germline gives CDR1 KGHSH, CDR2 LQKENI. The CDR3 spans 13 residues. The CDR3 DNA reads as TGTGCCACTGCTCAGGGGTCCAAAAACATTCAGTACTTC. It is translated as CATAQGSKNIQYF.

This clonotype appeared many times. The V and J genes are TRBV7-3 and TRBJ2-1; TRBD2 agrees at 8 bases. V lost 2 bases and J lost 3; bases outside the gene matches: 9. Germline loops: CDR1 SGHTA, CDR2 FQGTGA. The CDR3 totals 17 residues. The CDR3, as DNA: TGTGCCAGCAGCTTATCTCTGCGCGGGGGGCGCTACAATGAGCAGTTCTTC. Translated: CASSLSLRGGRYNEQFF.

This clonotype was picked up many times. This chain uses TRBV5-1 with TRBJ1-1; tentatively, D is TRBD1 (6 bases). Germline V gene lookup returns CDR1 SGHRS and CDR2 YFSETQ. V lost 2 bases to trimming and J lost 8 bases, with 19 bases between them. This CDR3 comprises 15 residues. CDR3 protein: CASSFDPGALGEAFF. Here the CDR3 DNA reads TGCGCCAGCAGCTTCGACCCGGGGGCGCTTGGGGAAGCTTTCTTT.

V gene TRBV19 combines with J gene TRBJ1-5, with 8 positions matching TRBD1. CDR3 length equals 16 residues. Germline CDR1 and CDR2: LNHDA and SQIVND (reference sequence). J lost 2 bases, V lost 4 bases, and 7 bases had no gene match. The CDR3 loop is CASSSLRTGRNQPQHF. CDR3 nucleotide sequence: TGTGCCAGTAGTAGCCTTAGGACAGGGCGCAATCAGCCCCAGCATTTT.

This clonotype was recorded many times. The chain carries TRBV27 and TRBJ1-6; TRBD1 might be the D (5 bases). With 6 bases removed from V and 10 bases from J, the gap between germline ends came to 25 bases. CDR3 length equals 17 residues. CDR1 is MNHEY, CDR2 SMNVEV, per germline (reference sequence). The CDR3 DNA reads TGTGCCAGCAGCCCAATAGGGACGGCGGGGGTGAAATCACCCCTCCACTTT. It specifies CASSPIGTAGVKSPLHF.

This clonotype showed up many times. V usage is TRBV7-9 and J usage is TRBJ2-3, with D perhaps matching TRBD2 (6 bases). Germline assignment: CDR1 SEHNR and CDR2 FQNEAQ (reference sequence). This CDR3 comprises 16 residues. V lost 5 bases to trimming and J lost 3 bases, with 18 bases between them. The CDR3: CASSPGDFRLTDTQYF. CDR3 DNA sequence: TGTGCCAGCAGCCCGGGGGACTTCCGTTTAACAGATACGCAGTATTTT.

V gene TRBV12-3 or TRBV12-4 combines with J gene TRBJ1-5, with a tentative D call TRBD1 (5 bases). This CDR3 spans 15 amino acids. V lost 6 bases, J lost 0 bases, and 12 bases lay in between. CDR3 nucleotides: TGTGCCAGCAGCCCGACAGCTTATAGCAATCAGCCCCAGCATTTT. It codes for CASSPTAYSNQPQHF.

This clonotype was seen at least ten times. The rearrangement joins TRBV12-3 or TRBV12-4 to TRBJ2-7; TRBD1 is a possible D gene (6 bases). The CDR3 runs 14 residues. Trimming shortened V by 8 bases and J by 5 bases, and 19 bases separated the two germline ends. This chain's CDR3 is CASRRDTGFHEQYF. The CDR3 DNA sequence: TGTGCCAGCCGCCGGGACACAGGGTTCCACGAGCAGTACTTC.